This entry lists 31 T cell receptor beta chains sequenced from one sample in a study of molecular identifiers for immune sequencing clone quantification. TCRdb re-called the PCR reads with MiXCR, one entry per CDR3 protein. The sample shows 250,000 to 350,000 distinct CDR3 sequences, over 20% of them seen only once. Sample: naive CD8+ T cells from blood, with Jurkat cell RNA spiked in. Indicated subset: FACS-sorted CD8+CD4-CCR7+CD45RA+ naive T cells. All receptors derive from a human donor in good health. Some libraries in this study had Jurkat cell RNA spiked in.

In its sample, this clonotype was seen many times. The chain carries TRBV29-1 and TRBJ2-5; a weak D match, TRBD2 (7 bases). The V gene's germline CDR1 is SQVTM and CDR2 ANQGSEA. The germline V and J ends were trimmed by 0 bases and 5 bases, with 19 bases remaining between them. The CDR3 is made up of 16 amino acids. The CDR3 nucleotides read TGCAGCGTTGAAGATCGTGGGGGGGCTAGGATCGAGACCCAGTACTTC. It is translated as CSVEDRGGARIETQYF.

This clonotype was found many times. The gene calls are TRBV29-1 and TRBJ2-1, with 7 bases aligning to TRBD2. The CDR3 contains 18 residues. Looked up from germline, CDR1 is SQVTM and CDR2 is ANQGSEA. J was trimmed by 9 bases and V by 1 base; bases with no gene match: 21. In DNA form, the CDR3 reads TGCAGCGTTGAAGGTTTTCTAACTATTGAGGGACTATTGGGTGAGCAGTTCTTC. Translating gives CSVEGFLTIEGLLGEQFF.

Points on this clonotype: This may arise from a read error, as a much more abundant clone is one base away. The chain has TRBV12-3 or TRBV12-4 and TRBJ2-3, with a weak D call TRBD2 (5 bases). This CDR3 has 13 amino acids. Trimming took off 3 bases at V and 2 bases at J, with 6 bases between the two ends. The CDR3 loop is CASSLEDTDTQYF. CDR3 DNA sequence: TGTGCCAGCAGTTTGGAGGACACAGATACGCAGTATTTT.

Worth noting for this clonotype: A much larger clonotype is one base distant, so this may be a read error. This chain uses TRBV13 with TRBJ2-1; 7 nucleotides align to TRBD1. There are 14 residues in the CDR3. Germline CDR1 is PRHDT and CDR2 is FYEKMQ (reference sequence). CDR3 region: CTSSHETGDNEQFF. The CDR3 nucleotides are TGTACCAGCAGCCATGAAACAGGGGACAATGAGCAGTTCTTC. The complete variable domain, with remaining parts taken from reference TRBV13 and TRBJ2-1, reads AAGVIQSPRHLIKEKRETATLKCYPIPRHDTVYWYQQGPGQDPQFLISFYEKMQSDKGSIPDRFSAQQFSDYHSELNMSSLELGDSALYFCTSSHETGDNEQFFGPGTRLTVL.

This clonotype was recorded many times. This sequence joins TRBV20-1 and TRBJ1-1; D is undetermined. With 3 bases removed from V and 3 bases from J, the gap between germline ends came to 11 bases. The CDR3 covers 13 residues. Germline V gives CDR1 DFQATT, CDR2 SNEGSKA (reference sequence). The CDR3 reads CSARFGRDTEAFF. The CDR3 region has the DNA TGCAGTGCTAGGTTTGGGAGGGACACTGAAGCTTTCTTT.

As concerns this clonotype: The CDR3 does not close with the conserved phenylalanine or tryptophan, likely indicating a read error. The CDR3 region has the DNA TGTGCCAGCAGTCCGACCAACAATGAGCAGTTCCTC. This translates into CASSPTNNEQFL. The chain has TRBV12-3 or TRBV12-4 and TRBJ2-1; no clear D gene. The CDR3 length is 12 residues. The V gene lost 5 bases and the J gene lost 5 bases, with 7 bases spanning the gap.

This clonotype was counted at least ten times. The rearrangement joins TRBV11-2 to TRBJ2-7; 11 nucleotides align to TRBD2. V was clipped by 5 bases and J by 2 bases; unmatched bases: 14. CDR1 and CDR2 (germline): SGHAT, FQNNGV. This CDR3 spans 18 amino acids. In DNA, the CDR3 is TGTGCCAGCAGCCACAGCACCGGGACTAGCGGTGGCCCCTACGAGCAGTACTTC. Residues: CASSHSTGTSGGPYEQYF.

Ten or more counts support this clonotype. The V and J genes are TRBV6-5 and TRBJ2-7, with D maybe TRBD2 (5 bases). CDR3 size: 13 residues. V was trimmed by 4 bases and J by 6 bases, leaving 13 bases between them. Germline CDR1 and CDR2: MNHEY and SVGAGI. This chain's CDR3 is CASSLGRALEQYF. DNA of the CDR3: TGTGCCAGCAGTTTAGGGAGAGCCCTCGAGCAGTACTTC.

V is TRBV12-3 or TRBV12-4 and J is TRBJ2-3; the match to TRBD2 covers 11 bases. The length of the CDR3 is 17 residues. V was clipped by 2 bases and J by 6 bases; unmatched bases: 10. CDR3 nucleotide sequence: TGTGCCAGCAGTTTAAAACTAGCGGGGGTCGCTCATGATACGCAGTATTTT. It codes for CASSLKLAGVAHDTQYF.

This clonotype occurred many times. The chain is built from TRBV6-5 and TRBJ1-4; no reliable D call. The CDR3 spans 13 residues. Germline CDR1 reads MNHEY; CDR2 reads SVGAGI. Trimming cost V 6 bases and J 0 bases, with 5 bases left between them. DNA of the CDR3: TGTGCCAGCAGCGTTGCAACTAATGAAAAACTGTTTTTT. Encoded protein: CASSVATNEKLFF.

Concerning this clonotype itself: A much larger clone differs from this one at a single base, so this may be a read error. V gene TRBV11-2 combines with J gene TRBJ1-1; D may be TRBD1 (6 bases). The CDR3 is 14 amino acids. Germline loops: CDR1 SGHAT, CDR2 FQNNGV. The CDR3 here is CASSPDSLNTEALF. Here the CDR3 DNA reads TGTGCCAGCAGCCCGGACAGCTTGAACACTGAAGCTCTCTTT.

This clonotype appeared a few times. This sequence joins TRBV6-1 and TRBJ1-1; 7 bases map to TRBD1. Trimming removed 2 bases from V and 4 bases from J; junction bases left unmatched: 13. This CDR3 spans 17 amino acids. The V gene's germline CDR1 is MNHNS and CDR2 SASEGT. The CDR3 region is CASSELAGGPYGTEAFF. In DNA, the CDR3 is TGTGCCAGCAGTGAATTGGCAGGGGGTCCCTATGGCACTGAAGCTTTCTTT.

A word on this clonotype: A clone one base away is much larger, so this may be a read error. The chain has TRBV7-9 and TRBJ1-1; 8 bases match TRBD1. Trimming removed 7 bases from V and 6 bases from J; junction bases left unmatched: 7. This CDR3 has 13 residues. The germline gives CDR1 SEHNR, CDR2 FQNEAQ (reference sequence). As DNA, the CDR3 is TGTGCCAGCACCCGGACAGGGCTCCCTGAAGCTTTCTTT. Protein sequence: CASTRTGLPEAFF.

The count of this clonotype is one. Given a much more abundant clone one base away, this may be a read error. The chain carries TRBV29-1 and TRBJ2-7; D may be TRBD1 (6 bases). CDR3 length: 15 residues. Germline V gives CDR1 SQVTM, CDR2 ANQGSEA. Here the CDR3 reads CSVEDSDGQSYEQCF. CDR3 sequence (DNA): TGCAGCGTTGAAGATTCAGATGGACAGAGCTACGAGCAGTGCTTC.

The V call is TRBV7-9, the J call TRBJ1-1; D ambiguous. The CDR3 covers 19 residues. Germline CDR1 SEHNR, CDR2 FQNEAQ (reference sequence). V was pared by 2 bases and J by 6 bases, with 28 bases between. The DNA for the CDR3 is TGTGCCAGCAGCTTACCCTACGAGGCAGGCGAGAGGGTGAGCGCTGAAGCTTTCTTT. This codes for CASSLPYEAGERVSAEAFF.

In regard to this clonotype: One base away lies a much larger clone, so this may be a sequencing read error. The rearrangement joins TRBV20-1 to TRBJ2-7; D call uncertain. CDR3 length: 16 residues. Germline CDR1 reads DFQATT; CDR2 reads SNEGSKA (reference sequence). Trimming cost V 1 base and J 3 bases, with 19 bases left between them. The CDR3, as DNA: TGCAGTGCTAGAGCCCCGCCGGACCAATTTGTCTACGAGCAGTACTTC. It yields the protein CSARAPPDQFVYEQYF.

This clonotype has ten or more counts. The chain uses TRBV28 and TRBJ1-5; D is unclear. Trimming left V 7 bases short and J 3 bases short, with 19 bases between. The CDR3 has 16 residues. Per germline, CDR1 MDHEN and CDR2 SYDVKM. CDR3 nucleotides: TGTGCCAGCACGTCAGAAGGCAGCACTTTCAATCAGCCCCAGCATTTT. As protein: CASTSEGSTFNQPQHF.

The gene calls are TRBV14 and TRBJ2-7; the D call may be TRBD1 or TRBD2 (7 bases each). This CDR3 spans 17 amino acids. CDR1 and CDR2 (germline): SGHDN, FVKESK. Between the trimmed V and J ends, which lost 4 bases and 3 bases, there was a span of 22 bases. The CDR3 here is CASSPPGGTVEDYEQYF. As DNA, the CDR3 is TGTGCCAGCAGCCCCCCCGGGGGGACAGTGGAGGACTACGAGCAGTACTTC.

Only a few counts were recorded for this clonotype. The V and J genes are TRBV7-9 and TRBJ2-2, with 15 bases matching TRBD2. V lost 3 bases and J lost 1; bases outside the gene matches: 3. The CDR3 runs to 18 residues. The germline V gene has CDR1 SEHNR and CDR2 FQNEAQ (reference sequence). CDR3 coding DNA: TGTGCCAGCAGCTTGGGACTAGCGGGAGGTCTGAACACCGGGGAGCTGTTTTTT. It translates to CASSLGLAGGLNTGELFF.

This clonotype was picked up a small number of times. The chain recombines TRBV12-3 or TRBV12-4 with TRBJ2-5; TRBD1 matches 9 bases. V dropped 4 bases and J dropped 2; count of bases not matched to a gene: 5. The length of the CDR3 is 15 residues. The CDR3 reads CASSSTGGTQETQYF. The CDR3 nucleotides are TGTGCCAGCAGTTCGACAGGGGGGACTCAAGAGACCCAGTACTTC.

The V gene is TRBV7-9, the J gene TRBJ2-4; 12 nucleotides line up with TRBD1. Per germline, CDR1 SEHNR and CDR2 FQNEAQ (reference sequence). The CDR3 loop spans 18 amino acids. J lost 7 bases, V lost 3 bases, and 13 bases had no gene match. The CDR3 DNA follows: TGTGCCAGCAGCTTTCTCACTTCCGGGACAGGGGGCTGGAACATTCAGTACTTC. Translating it yields CASSFLTSGTGGWNIQYF.

This clonotype appeared many times. The CDR3 DNA is TGTGCCAGCAGCCTCCGCGGGCTCGGTACGCAGTATTTT. Translated, it gives CASSLRGLGTQYF. The V call is TRBV6-5, the J call TRBJ2-3, with a weak D call TRBD2 (5 bases). V was clipped by 6 bases and J by 8 bases, with 15 bases between them. CDR3 length equals 13 residues. Germline V CDR1 and CDR2: MNHEY, SVGAGI.

This clonotype was observed many times. The CDR3 here is CSVVGASANYGYTF. CDR3 coding DNA: TGCAGCGTTGTAGGGGCCTCCGCTAACTATGGCTACACCTTC. The chain combines TRBV29-1 with TRBJ1-2; D perhaps matches TRBD1 (5 bases). CDR1 is SQVTM, CDR2 ANQGSEA, per germline. This CDR3 contains 14 residues. Trimming pared 4 bases from V and 0 bases from J, leaving 12 bases between. Full variable domain (missing parts from reference TRBV29-1 and TRBJ1-2): SAVISQKPSRDICQRGTSLTIQCQVDSQVTMMFWYRQQPGQSLTLIATANQGSEATYESGFVIDKFPISRPNLTFSTLTVSNMSPEDSSIYLCSVVGASANYGYTFGSGTRLTVV.

With respect to this clonotype: A much larger clone differs by one base, so this may be a read error. The missing conserved phenylalanine or tryptophan at the end of this CDR3 makes a read error likely. The chain employs TRBV28 and TRBJ2-7, with a possible D match to TRBD1 (6 bases). The CDR3 has 13 residues. The ends were cut back, 4 bases at V and 2 bases at J, with 9 bases in the middle. Per the germline V gene, CDR1 is MDHEN and CDR2 is SYDVKM. The CDR3 sequence: CASSSRDTYEQYL. The CDR3, as DNA: TGTGCCAGCAGTTCTCGGGACACCTACGAGCAGTACCTC.

This clonotype appeared many times. This chain links TRBV23-1 with TRBJ1-4; no clear D. TRBV23-1 is an open reading frame, and its role is uncertain. The germline V and J ends were trimmed by 5 bases and 8 bases, with 15 bases remaining between them. The CDR3 is 14 amino acids. In DNA form, the CDR3 reads TGCGCCAGCAGTATGCCGGAGGAAGAGGAAAAACTGTTTTTT. Amino acids: CASSMPEEEEKLFF.

This clonotype was found many times. V and J are TRBV9 and TRBJ2-2, with 9 bases that match TRBD2. CDR1 and CDR2 from the germline V gene are SGDLS and YYNGEE. This CDR3 comprises 15 residues. Trimming removed 0 bases from V and 4 bases from J; junction bases left unmatched: 1. The CDR3 spells CASSVDSGGTGELFF. The CDR3 DNA reads as TGTGCCAGCAGCGTAGATAGCGGGGGCACCGGGGAGCTGTTTTTT. Supplemented by reference TRBV9 and TRBJ2-2, the full variable domain reads DSGVTQTPKHLITATGQRVTLRCSPRSGDLSVYWYQQSLDQGLQFLIQYYNGEERAKGNILERFSAQQFPDLHSELNLSSLELGDSALYFCASSVDSGGTGELFFGEGSRLTVL.

This clonotype was found a few times. The gene calls are TRBV24-1 and TRBJ2-3, with 8 nucleotides matching TRBD1. The CDR3 has 17 residues. The J segment lost 3 bases and the V segment lost 3 bases, leaving 10 bases of the junction unmatched. CDR1 and CDR2 from the germline V gene are KGHDR and SFDVKD. The CDR3 here is CATSDQPTGDETDTQYF. CDR3 DNA sequence: TGTGCCACCAGTGATCAACCGACAGGGGACGAGACAGATACGCAGTATTTT.

This clonotype appeared many times. The chain has TRBV6-2 or TRBV6-3 and TRBJ1-1; 9 nucleotides line up with TRBD1. This CDR3 region has 17 residues. Germline V CDR1 and CDR2: MNHEY, SVGEGT. J lost 4 bases, V lost 2 bases, and 11 bases had no gene match. The DNA for the CDR3 is TGTGCCAGCAGTTACATTCGCCCCGGACAGGGGAGCACTGAAGCTTTCTTT. Translating gives CASSYIRPGQGSTEAFF.

This clonotype was seen many times. This chain links TRBV27 with TRBJ1-1; the D gene is possibly TRBD1 (6 bases). The length of the CDR3 is 13 residues. V was clipped by 2 bases and J by 4 bases, with 8 bases between them. Germline V gives CDR1 MNHEY, CDR2 SMNVEV (reference sequence). The CDR3 DNA reads TGTGCCAGCAGTTTAACAGGGCTCACTGAAGCTTTCTTT. It is translated as CASSLTGLTEAFF.

This clonotype was seen at least ten times. The gene calls are TRBV28 and TRBJ2-5; possible D gene TRBD2, 5 bases. This CDR3 has 14 residues. V was pared by 5 bases and J by 5 bases, with 15 bases between. From germline, CDR1 is MDHEN and CDR2 SYDVKM. DNA for the CDR3: TGTGCCAGCAGTCCAAGCGGAGCGTGGGAGACCCAGTACTTC. Protein product: CASSPSGAWETQYF.

CDR3 protein: CMTGAKDSYEQYF. The CDR3 DNA follows: TGCATGACGGGCGCGAAGGACTCCTACGAGCAGTACTTC. The genes are TRBV20-1 and TRBJ2-7, with D hard to call. Germline CDR1 reads DFQATT; CDR2 reads SNEGSKA (reference sequence). The CDR3 sequence is 13 residues long.